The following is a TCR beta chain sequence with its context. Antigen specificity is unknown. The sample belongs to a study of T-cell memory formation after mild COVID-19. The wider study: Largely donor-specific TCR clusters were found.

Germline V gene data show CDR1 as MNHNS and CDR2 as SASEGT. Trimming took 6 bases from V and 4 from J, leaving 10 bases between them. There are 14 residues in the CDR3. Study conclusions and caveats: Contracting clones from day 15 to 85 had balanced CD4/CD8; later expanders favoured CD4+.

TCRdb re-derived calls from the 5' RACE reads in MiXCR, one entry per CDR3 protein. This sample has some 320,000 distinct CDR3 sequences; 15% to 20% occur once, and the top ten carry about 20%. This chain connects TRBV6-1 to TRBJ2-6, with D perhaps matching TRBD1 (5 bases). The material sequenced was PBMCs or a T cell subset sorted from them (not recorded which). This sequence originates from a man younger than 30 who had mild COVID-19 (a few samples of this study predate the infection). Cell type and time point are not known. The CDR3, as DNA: TGTGCCAGCAGGACAGAGCCGGGGGCCAACGTCCTGACTTTC. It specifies CASRTEPGANVLTF.